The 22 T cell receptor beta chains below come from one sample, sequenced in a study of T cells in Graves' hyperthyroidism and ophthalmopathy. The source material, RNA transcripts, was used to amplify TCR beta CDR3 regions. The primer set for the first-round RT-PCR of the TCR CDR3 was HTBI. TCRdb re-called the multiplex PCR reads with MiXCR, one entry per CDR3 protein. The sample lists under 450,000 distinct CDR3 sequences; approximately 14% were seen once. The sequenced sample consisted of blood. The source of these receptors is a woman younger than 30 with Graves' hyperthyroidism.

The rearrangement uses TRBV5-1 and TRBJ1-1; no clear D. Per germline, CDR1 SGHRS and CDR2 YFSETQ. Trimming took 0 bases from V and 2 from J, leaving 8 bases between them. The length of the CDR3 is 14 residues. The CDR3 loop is CASSLVTDNTEAFF. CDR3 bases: TGCGCCAGCAGCTTGGTAACAGATAACACTGAAGCTTTCTTT. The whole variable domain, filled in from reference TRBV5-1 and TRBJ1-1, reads KAGVTQTPRYLIKTRGQQVTLSCSPISGHRSVSWYQQTPGQGLQFLFEYFSETQRNKGNFPGRFSGRQFSNSRSEMNVSTLELGDSALYLCASSLVTDNTEAFFGQGTRLTVV.

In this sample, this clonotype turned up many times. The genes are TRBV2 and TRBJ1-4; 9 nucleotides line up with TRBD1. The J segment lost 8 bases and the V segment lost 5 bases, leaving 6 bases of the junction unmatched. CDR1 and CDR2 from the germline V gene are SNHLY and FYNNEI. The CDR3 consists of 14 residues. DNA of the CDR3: TGTGCCAGCAGTCGGGACAGGGTTGGCGAAAAACTGTTTTTT. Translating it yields CASSRDRVGEKLFF.

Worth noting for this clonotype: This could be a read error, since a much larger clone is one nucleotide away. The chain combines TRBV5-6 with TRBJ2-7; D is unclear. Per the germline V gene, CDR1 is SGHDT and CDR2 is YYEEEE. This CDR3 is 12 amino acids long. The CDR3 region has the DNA TGTGCCAGCAGCACTGGACCTGGCGAGCAGCACTTC. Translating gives CASSTGPGEQHF.

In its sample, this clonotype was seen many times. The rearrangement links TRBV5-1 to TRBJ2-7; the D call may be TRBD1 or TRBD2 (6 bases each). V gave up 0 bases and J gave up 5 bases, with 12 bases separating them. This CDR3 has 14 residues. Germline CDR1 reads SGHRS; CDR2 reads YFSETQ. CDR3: CASSLDGGLNEQYF. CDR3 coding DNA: TGCGCCAGCAGCTTGGACGGGGGCTTAAACGAGCAGTACTTC.

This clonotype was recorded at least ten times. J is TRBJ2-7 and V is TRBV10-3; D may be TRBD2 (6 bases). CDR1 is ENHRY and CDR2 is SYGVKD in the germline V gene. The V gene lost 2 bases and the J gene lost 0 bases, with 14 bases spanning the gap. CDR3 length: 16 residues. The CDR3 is CAISEASGLSSYEQYF. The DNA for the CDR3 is TGTGCCATCAGTGAGGCGAGCGGGCTGAGCTCCTACGAGCAGTACTTC.

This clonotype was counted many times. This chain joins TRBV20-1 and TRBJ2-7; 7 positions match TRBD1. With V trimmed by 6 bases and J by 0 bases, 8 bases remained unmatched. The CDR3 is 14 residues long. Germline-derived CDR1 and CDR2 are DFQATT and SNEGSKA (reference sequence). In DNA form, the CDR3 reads TGCAGTGCCGATACGGGACAGAGCTCCTACGAGCAGTACTTC. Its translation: CSADTGQSSYEQYF.

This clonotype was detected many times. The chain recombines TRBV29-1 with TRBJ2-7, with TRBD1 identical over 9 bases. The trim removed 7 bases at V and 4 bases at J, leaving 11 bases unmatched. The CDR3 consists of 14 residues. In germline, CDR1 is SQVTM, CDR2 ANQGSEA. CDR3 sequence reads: CSAGEGQGFYEQYF. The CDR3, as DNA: TGCAGCGCCGGCGAGGGACAGGGTTTTTACGAGCAGTACTTC.

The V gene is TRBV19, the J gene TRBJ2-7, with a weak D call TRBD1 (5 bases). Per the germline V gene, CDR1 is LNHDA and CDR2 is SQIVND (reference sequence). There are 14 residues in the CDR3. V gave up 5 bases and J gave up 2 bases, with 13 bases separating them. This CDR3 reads CASSLVGAAYEQYF. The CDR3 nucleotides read TGTGCCAGTAGTTTAGTAGGGGCTGCCTACGAGCAGTACTTC.

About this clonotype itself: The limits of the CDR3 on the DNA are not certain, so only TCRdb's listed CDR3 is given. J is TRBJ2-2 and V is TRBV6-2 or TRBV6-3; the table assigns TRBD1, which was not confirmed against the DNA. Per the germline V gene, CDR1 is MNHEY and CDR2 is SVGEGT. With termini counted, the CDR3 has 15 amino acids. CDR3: CASRQGRRTPGSCFF.

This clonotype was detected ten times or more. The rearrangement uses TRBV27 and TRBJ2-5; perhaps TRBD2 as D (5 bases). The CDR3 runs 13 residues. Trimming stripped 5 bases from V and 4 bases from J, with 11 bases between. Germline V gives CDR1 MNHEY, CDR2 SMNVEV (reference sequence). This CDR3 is CASSPGMGETQYF. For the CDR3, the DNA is TGTGCCAGCAGTCCGGGAATGGGAGAGACCCAGTACTTC.

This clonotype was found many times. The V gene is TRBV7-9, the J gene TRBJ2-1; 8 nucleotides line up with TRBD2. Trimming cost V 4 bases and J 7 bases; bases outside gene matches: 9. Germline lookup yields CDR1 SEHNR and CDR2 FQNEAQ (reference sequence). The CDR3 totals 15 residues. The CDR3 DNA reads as TGTGCCAGCAGCTCAAGGGGTACTAGCGGAAATGAGCAGTTCTTC. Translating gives CASSSRGTSGNEQFF.

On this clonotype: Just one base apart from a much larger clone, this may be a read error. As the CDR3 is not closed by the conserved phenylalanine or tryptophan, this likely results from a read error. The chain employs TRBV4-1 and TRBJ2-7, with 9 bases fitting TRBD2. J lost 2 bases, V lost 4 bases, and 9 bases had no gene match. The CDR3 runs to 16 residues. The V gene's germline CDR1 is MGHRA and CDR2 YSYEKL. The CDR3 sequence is CASSPRWREGTYEQYL. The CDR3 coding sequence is TGCGCCAGCAGCCCGAGATGGCGGGAGGGTACCTACGAGCAGTACCTC.

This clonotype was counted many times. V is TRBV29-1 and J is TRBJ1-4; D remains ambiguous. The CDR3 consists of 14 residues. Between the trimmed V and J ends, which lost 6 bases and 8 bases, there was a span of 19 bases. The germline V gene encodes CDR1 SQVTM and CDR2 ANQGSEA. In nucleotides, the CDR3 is TGCAGCGTATCAACTACAGAGGTGGAGGAAAAACTGTTTTTT. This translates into CSVSTTEVEEKLFF.

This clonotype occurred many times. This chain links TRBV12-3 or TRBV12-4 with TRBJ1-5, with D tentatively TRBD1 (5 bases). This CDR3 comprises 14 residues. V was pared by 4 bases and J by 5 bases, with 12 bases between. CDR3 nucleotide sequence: TGTGCCAGCAGTTCTCAGGGTAATCATCAGCCCCAGCATTTT. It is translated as CASSSQGNHQPQHF.

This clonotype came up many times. The CDR3 DNA is TGTGCCTGGACCATGCCACAGGCCCCAACTAATGAAAAACTGTTTTTT. Translating it yields CAWTMPQAPTNEKLFF. The chain couples TRBV30 to TRBJ1-4, with D possibly TRBD1 on 5 matching bases. Germline V gene lookup returns CDR1 GTSNPN and CDR2 SVGIG (reference sequence). V was clipped by 4 bases and J by 0 bases, with 15 bases between them. The CDR3 totals 16 residues.

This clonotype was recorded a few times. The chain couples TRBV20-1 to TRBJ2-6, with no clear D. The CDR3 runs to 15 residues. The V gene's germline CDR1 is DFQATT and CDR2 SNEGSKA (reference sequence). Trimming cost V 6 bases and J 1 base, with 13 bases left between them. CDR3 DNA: TGCAGTGCAACCACGTTTTTATCTGGGGCCAACGTCCTGACTTTC. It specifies CSATTFLSGANVLTF.

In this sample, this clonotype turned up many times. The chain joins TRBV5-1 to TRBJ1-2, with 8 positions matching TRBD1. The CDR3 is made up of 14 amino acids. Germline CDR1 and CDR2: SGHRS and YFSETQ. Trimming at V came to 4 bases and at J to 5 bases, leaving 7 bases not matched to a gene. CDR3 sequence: CASSTDRVNYGYTF. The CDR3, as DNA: TGCGCCAGCAGCACGGACAGGGTGAATTATGGCTACACCTTC.

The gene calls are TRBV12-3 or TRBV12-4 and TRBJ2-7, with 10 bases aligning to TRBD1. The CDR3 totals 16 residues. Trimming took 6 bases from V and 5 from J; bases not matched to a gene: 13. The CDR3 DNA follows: TGTGCCAGCAGCACCGACAGGGGGCGCGGAGTAAACGAGCAGTACTTC. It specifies CASSTDRGRGVNEQYF.

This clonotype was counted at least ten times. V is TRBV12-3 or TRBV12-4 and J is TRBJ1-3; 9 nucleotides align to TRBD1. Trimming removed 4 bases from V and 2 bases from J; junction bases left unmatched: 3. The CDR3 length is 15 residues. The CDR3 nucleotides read TGTGCCAGCAGTTCCGGGACAGGGACTGGAAACACCATATATTTT. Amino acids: CASSSGTGTGNTIYF.

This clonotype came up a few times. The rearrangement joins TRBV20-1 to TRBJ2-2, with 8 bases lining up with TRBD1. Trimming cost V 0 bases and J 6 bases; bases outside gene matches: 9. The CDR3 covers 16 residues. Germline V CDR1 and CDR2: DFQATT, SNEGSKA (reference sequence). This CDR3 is CSARDPRGRDAGELFF. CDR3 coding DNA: TGCAGTGCTAGAGACCCCAGGGGGCGCGACGCCGGGGAGCTGTTTTTT.

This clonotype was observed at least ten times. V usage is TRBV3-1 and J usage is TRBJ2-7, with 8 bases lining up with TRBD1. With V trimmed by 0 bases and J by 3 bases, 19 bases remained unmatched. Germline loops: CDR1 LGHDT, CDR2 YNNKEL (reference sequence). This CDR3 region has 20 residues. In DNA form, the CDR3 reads TGTGCCAGCAGCCAAGATAGTGTTCTGGGGGGCCAGGGGGCGAGCTACGAGCAGTACTTC. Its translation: CASSQDSVLGGQGASYEQYF.

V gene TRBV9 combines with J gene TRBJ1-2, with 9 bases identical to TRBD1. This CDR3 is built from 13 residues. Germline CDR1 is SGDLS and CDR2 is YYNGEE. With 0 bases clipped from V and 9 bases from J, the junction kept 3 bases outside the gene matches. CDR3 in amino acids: CASSVGTGASYTF. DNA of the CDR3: TGTGCCAGCAGCGTAGGGACAGGGGCTAGCTACACCTTC.